The next 28 T cell receptor beta chains were all read from a single sample in a study of blood T cell repertoires in COVID-19. Sequencing used immunoSEQ multiplex PCR; TCRdb keeps in-frame clones, though not all of them. The sample contains roughly 300,000 clones, about 89% of which appear only once. The sample was PBMCs or T cells enriched from blood (not recorded which). The receptor set was obtained from a woman younger than 45 who had recovered from COVID-19.

The chain uses TRBV2 and TRBJ1-2, with D unresolved. V was cut by 2 bases and J by 12 bases, with 13 bases left in between. The CDR3 is 12 residues long. The germline V gene encodes CDR1 SNHLY and CDR2 FYNNEI. The CDR3 DNA is TGTGCCAGCAGTGAATTCTGGCAGGCCCACACCTTC. Protein: CASSEFWQAHTF.

Concerning this clone itself: One junction end disagrees with the germline gene, perhaps due to a read error. V usage is TRBV6-1 and J usage is TRBJ1-1, with 10 bases lining up with TRBD1. The CDR3 extends over 15 amino acids. Germline-derived CDR1 and CDR2 are MNHNS and SASEGT. Written as DNA, the CDR3 is TGTGCCAGCGGTGACAGGGGGCGAGGGAACACTGAAGCTTTCTTT. Its protein product is CASGDRGRGNTEAFF.

The J gene is TRBJ2-1, the V gene TRBV3-1 (or the pseudogene TRBV3-2), with 12 bases aligning to TRBD2. Germline V CDR1 and CDR2: LGHDT, YNNKEL (reference sequence). The junction had 10 bases not matched to a gene; V was cut back by 6 bases and J by 7 bases. This CDR3 is 16 amino acids long. The CDR3 DNA reads TGTGCCAGCAGTCCCGGACTAGCGGGGCTGGAAAATGAGCAGTTCTTC. It is translated as CASSPGLAGLENEQFF.

The rearrangement links TRBV7-2 to TRBJ2-2; maybe TRBD1 (5 bases). V shed 5 bases and J shed 1 base, with 14 bases lying between them. This CDR3 comprises 16 residues. Germline V gives CDR1 SGHTA, CDR2 FQGNSA. This chain's CDR3 is CASSAVAGLNTGELFF. In DNA, the CDR3 is TGTGCCAGCAGCGCGGTCGCAGGGTTGAACACCGGGGAGCTGTTTTTT.

The CDR3, as DNA: TGCGCCCCGTGGGGCAATCAGGAAGTGTACAATGAGCAGTTCTTC. Translation: CAPWGNQEVYNEQFF. This chain connects TRBV10-1 to TRBJ2-1; a weak D match, TRBD1 (5 bases). The germline CDR1 and CDR2 sequences are WNHNN and SYGVQD (reference sequence). V lost 11 bases, J lost 4 bases, and 21 bases lay in between. The CDR3 is 15 residues long.

CDR3 DNA: TGTGCCAGCAGCTCAGGACTAGCGGGGGCCTTCTCCTACGAGCAGTACTTC. Translation: CASSSGLAGAFSYEQYF. The chain has TRBV5-5 and TRBJ2-7; 13 bases line up with TRBD2. Germline CDR1 is SGHKS and CDR2 is YYEKEE (reference sequence). The junction had 6 bases not matched to a gene; V was cut back by 3 bases and J by 0 bases. There are 17 residues in the CDR3. The full variable domain, with the rest looked up from reference TRBV5-5 and TRBJ2-7, is DAGVTQSPTHLIKTRGQQVTLRCSPISGHKSVSWYQQVLGQGPQFIFQYYEKEERGRGNFPDRFSARQFPNYSSELNVNALLLGDSALYLCASSSGLAGAFSYEQYFGPGTRLTVT.

V and J are TRBV7-2 and TRBJ2-7; D might be TRBD1 (6 bases). CDR3 size: 13 residues. Per germline, CDR1 SGHTA and CDR2 FQGNSA. V was shortened by 3 bases and J by 5 bases, with 11 bases between the two germline ends. For the CDR3, the DNA is TGTGCCAGCAGCTTCATACAGGGCCACGAGCAGTACTTC. Translated: CASSFIQGHEQYF.

This clone was seen a single time. The chain recombines TRBV4-1 with TRBJ1-1; D remains unclear. V lost 4 bases and J 5 bases, leaving 14 bases between the germline ends. The CDR3 is made up of 14 amino acids. Germline V gives CDR1 MGHRA, CDR2 YSYEKL. The CDR3 DNA sequence: TGCGCCAGCAGCCTAAATCAGGACTGGACTGAAGCTTTCTTT. This gives the protein CASSLNQDWTEAFF.

The chain is built from TRBV5-5 and TRBJ1-4; D is ambiguous. V gave up 2 bases and J gave up 5 bases, with 13 bases separating them. CDR3 length: 15 amino acids. Germline V lookup: CDR1 SGHKS, CDR2 YYEKEE (reference sequence). In DNA form, the CDR3 reads TGTGCCAGCAGCTTTCGGACGGAGGGAAATGAAAAACTGTTTTTT. It translates to CASSFRTEGNEKLFF.

V gene TRBV7-9 combines with J gene TRBJ1-4; D uncertain. The CDR3 spans 15 residues. V dropped 5 bases and J dropped 4 bases, with 14 bases sitting between them. The germline V gene has CDR1 SEHNR and CDR2 FQNEAQ (reference sequence). DNA of the CDR3: TGTGCCAGCAGCCTTACCGGGAGCCTTAATGAAAAACTGTTTTTT. It encodes CASSLTGSLNEKLFF.

The chain has TRBV4-3 and TRBJ2-1; D possibly corresponds to TRBD2 (6 bases). CDR3 length: 15 amino acids. The ends were cut back, 6 bases at V and 7 bases at J, with 19 bases in the middle. Looked up from germline, CDR1 is LGHNA and CDR2 is YSLEER. The CDR3 loop is CASSRTTAGPNEQFF. DNA for the CDR3: TGCGCCAGCAGTCGGACGACGGCGGGGCCAAATGAGCAGTTCTTC.

This chain uses TRBV7-9 with TRBJ1-2; unclear D gene. The CDR3 covers 16 residues. The germline gives CDR1 SEHNR, CDR2 FQNEAQ (reference sequence). Trimming pared 5 bases from V and 6 bases from J, leaving 22 bases between. CDR3 sequence (DNA): TGTGCCAGCAGCCTACCGCCATATACCCGGGAGGATGGCTACACCTTC. Translating gives CASSLPPYTREDGYTF.

This clone has more than one count but fewer than ten. V gene TRBV2 combines with J gene TRBJ2-7; TRBD1 agrees at 7 bases. From germline, CDR1 is SNHLY and CDR2 FYNNEI. The CDR3 is made up of 14 amino acids. The J segment lost 0 bases and the V segment lost 5 bases, leaving 4 bases of the junction unmatched. For the CDR3, the DNA is TGTGCCAGCAGTTGGGACAGTTCCTCCTACGAGCAGTACTTC. It is translated as CASSWDSSSYEQYF.

The chain recombines TRBV7-2 with TRBJ1-3; 7 bases line up with TRBD1. This CDR3 has 15 residues. Trimming cost V 4 bases and J 0 bases; bases outside gene matches: 3. Germline V gene data show CDR1 as SGHTA and CDR2 as FQGNSA. CDR3 bases: TGTGCCAGCAGCTCGACAGGGATCTCTGGAAACACCATATATTTT. Translated, it gives CASSSTGISGNTIYF.

The CDR3 sequence is CASSVQGIGTDTQYF. CDR3 bases: TGCGCCAGCAGCGTGCAGGGAATTGGCACAGATACGCAGTATTTT. The chain links TRBV5-1 to TRBJ2-3; tentative D call: TRBD1 (5 bases). V was trimmed by 4 bases and J by 1 base, leaving 13 bases between them. Germline CDR1 SGHRS, CDR2 YFSETQ. This CDR3 is 15 amino acids long. The full variable domain, in which reference TRBV5-1 and TRBJ2-3 provide the parts outside the CDR3, is KAGVTQTPRYLIKTRGQQVTLSCSPISGHRSVSWYQQTPGQGLQFLFEYFSETQRNKGNFPGRFSGRQFSNSRSEMNVSTLELGDSALYLCASSVQGIGTDTQYFGPGTRLTVL.

The V and J genes are TRBV28 and TRBJ2-7; 8 nucleotides line up with TRBD1. CDR3 length: 14 amino acids. In germline, CDR1 is MDHEN, CDR2 SYDVKM. The junction had 9 bases not matched to a gene; V was cut back by 9 bases and J by 2 bases. The CDR3 sequence is CASRNRGEAYEQYF. The CDR3 DNA sequence: TGTGCCAGTAGGAACAGGGGGGAGGCCTACGAGCAGTACTTC.

V gene TRBV7-2 combines with J gene TRBJ1-1, with 9 bases aligning to TRBD1. The CDR3 has 16 residues. V gave up 3 bases and J gave up 3 bases; unmatched junction bases: 8. Germline V gene data show CDR1 as SGHTA and CDR2 as FQGNSA. The CDR3 protein is CASSFPPGQGYTEAFF. The DNA for the CDR3 is TGTGCCAGCAGCTTTCCGCCGGGACAGGGATACACTGAAGCTTTCTTT.

V is TRBV6-2 or TRBV6-3 and J is TRBJ2-2; 7 nucleotides match TRBD2. Germline V gives CDR1 MNHEY, CDR2 SVGEGT. The CDR3 consists of 20 residues. J gave up 1 base and V 2 bases, and 16 bases lay outside the gene matches. The CDR3 nucleotides read TGTGCCAGCAGTTACCCACGTACGATCCGCGGGGGAAAGAACACCGGGGAGCTGTTTTTT. This translates into CASSYPRTIRGGKNTGELFF.

This clone was seen only a few times. The chain joins TRBV6-2 or TRBV6-3 to TRBJ2-5; no clear D gene. CDR3 length equals 15 residues. Per the germline V gene, CDR1 is MNHEY and CDR2 is SVGEGT. V lost 2 bases and J lost 5, with 15 bases in between. This chain's CDR3 is CASSYGNFLGETQYF. DNA of the CDR3: TGTGCCAGCAGTTACGGCAACTTCCTCGGGGAGACCCAGTACTTC.

In the case of this clone: Other DNA sequences in this sample translate to the same CDR3. The CDR3 region has the DNA TGTGCCAGCAGCCTTACAGGGGGGTATGGCTACACCTTC. The encoded protein is CASSLTGGYGYTF. The chain is built from TRBV7-2 and TRBJ1-2; 8 bases agree with TRBD1. Germline V lookup: CDR1 SGHTA, CDR2 FQGNSA. V shed 5 bases, J shed 5 bases, and the junction held 4 bases outside the gene matches. The CDR3 extends over 13 amino acids.

The genes are TRBV6-2 or TRBV6-3 and TRBJ1-5, with unresolved D. V shed 6 bases and J shed 0 bases, with 12 bases lying between them. Per the germline V gene, CDR1 is MNHEY and CDR2 is SVGEGT. CDR3 size: 15 residues. CDR3 residues: CASSPGGHSNQPQHF. The CDR3 nucleotides are TGTGCCAGCAGCCCGGGAGGTCATAGCAATCAGCCCCAGCATTTT.

On this clone: Within the sample, other DNA sequences also encode this same CDR3. This chain uses TRBV7-9 with TRBJ1-1, with D possibly being TRBD1 (6 bases). V lost 5 bases, J lost 4 bases, and 11 bases lay in between. CDR3 size: 13 residues. Germline loops: CDR1 SEHNR, CDR2 FQNEAQ (reference sequence). The CDR3 bases are TGTGCCAGCAGCCTGAGGGGGGGCACTGAAGCTTTCTTT. Translating it yields CASSLRGGTEAFF.

This clone showed up just once. The chain is built from TRBV5-1 and TRBJ2-7; 9 bases match TRBD1. The CDR3 runs 14 residues. V lost 3 bases and J lost 6; bases outside the gene matches: 7. CDR1 and CDR2 from the germline V gene are SGHRS and YFSETQ. The CDR3 spells CASSSRQGETEQYF. The DNA for the CDR3 is TGCGCCAGCAGCTCCCGACAGGGGGAAACCGAGCAGTACTTC. The variable domain in full, with the rest retrieved from reference TRBV5-1 and TRBJ2-7, is KAGVTQTPRYLIKTRGQQVTLSCSPISGHRSVSWYQQTPGQGLQFLFEYFSETQRNKGNFPGRFSGRQFSNSRSEMNVSTLELGDSALYLCASSSRQGETEQYFGPGTRLTVT.

This chain uses TRBV28 with TRBJ1-1; 9 positions match TRBD1. The J segment lost 7 bases and the V segment lost 5 bases, leaving 5 bases of the junction unmatched. The CDR3 is made up of 13 amino acids. Germline V gene data show CDR1 as MDHEN and CDR2 as SYDVKM. CDR3 residues: CASSRDRVGEAFF. In nucleotides, the CDR3 is TGTGCCAGCAGTCGGGACAGGGTTGGTGAAGCTTTCTTT.

This clone was found once. The rearrangement joins TRBV5-6 to TRBJ1-1; maybe TRBD1 (5 bases). The CDR3 has 15 amino acids. The germline gives CDR1 SGHDT, CDR2 YYEEEE. The germline V and J ends were trimmed by 0 bases and 2 bases, with 11 bases remaining between them. The CDR3 DNA reads TGTGCCAGCAGCTTGGGGTTCAGGGATAACACTGAAGCTTTCTTT. Residues: CASSLGFRDNTEAFF. The complete variable domain, with remaining parts taken from reference TRBV5-6 and TRBJ1-1, reads DAGVTQSPTHLIKTRGQQVTLRCSPKSGHDTVSWYQQALGQGPQFIFQYYEEEERQRGNFPDRFSGHQFPNYSSELNVNALLLGDSALYLCASSLGFRDNTEAFFGQGTRLTVV.

This chain uses TRBV6-1 with TRBJ2-7; D is perhaps TRBD1 (5 bases). CDR3 size: 14 residues. Trimming stripped 2 bases from V and 5 bases from J, with 13 bases between. Germline V gives CDR1 MNHNS, CDR2 SASEGT. The CDR3, as DNA: TGTGCCAGCAGTGAATTGGGCAGGGTCGACGAGCAGTACTTC. It is translated as CASSELGRVDEQYF.

This clone was detected once. The gene calls are TRBV6-1 and TRBJ2-5, with 11 nucleotides matching TRBD2. Germline V lookup: CDR1 MNHNS, CDR2 SASEGT. With V trimmed by 2 bases and J by 5 bases, 4 bases remained unmatched. The CDR3 sequence is 15 residues long. CDR3 protein: CASSELAGGWETQYF. The CDR3 bases are TGTGCCAGCAGTGAACTAGCGGGGGGCTGGGAGACCCAGTACTTC.

A single count supports this clone. The gene calls are TRBV13 and TRBJ2-3, with TRBD2 identical over 16 bases. Per germline, CDR1 PRHDT and CDR2 FYEKMQ (reference sequence). The V and J ends lost 5 bases and 7 bases, in that order; junction bases with no gene match: 15. This CDR3 has 19 residues. The CDR3, as DNA: TGTGCCAGCAGCCCCTTGAGCGGGACTAGCGGGGGGGCCTTTCATACGCAGTATTTT. It translates to CASSPLSGTSGGAFHTQYF. Drawing the rest from reference TRBV13 and TRBJ2-3, the complete variable domain is AAGVIQSPRHLIKEKRETATLKCYPIPRHDTVYWYQQGPGQDPQFLISFYEKMQSDKGSIPDRFSAQQFSDYHSELNMSSLELGDSALYFCASSPLSGTSGGAFHTQYFGPGTRLTVL.